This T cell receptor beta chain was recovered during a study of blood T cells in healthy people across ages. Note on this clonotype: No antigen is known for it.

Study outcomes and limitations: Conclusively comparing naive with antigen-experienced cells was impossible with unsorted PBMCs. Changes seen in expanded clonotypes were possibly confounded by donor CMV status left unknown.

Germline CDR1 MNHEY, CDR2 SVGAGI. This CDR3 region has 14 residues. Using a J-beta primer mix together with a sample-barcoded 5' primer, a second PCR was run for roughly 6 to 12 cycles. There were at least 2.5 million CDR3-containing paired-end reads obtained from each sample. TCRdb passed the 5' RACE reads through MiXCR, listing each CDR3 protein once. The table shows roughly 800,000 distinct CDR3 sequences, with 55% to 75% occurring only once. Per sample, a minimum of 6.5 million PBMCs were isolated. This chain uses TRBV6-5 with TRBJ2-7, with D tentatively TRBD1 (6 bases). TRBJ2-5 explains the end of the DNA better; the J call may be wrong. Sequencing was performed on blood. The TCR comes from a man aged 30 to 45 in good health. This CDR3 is CASSYSRGQETQYF. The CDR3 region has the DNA TGTGCCAGCAGTTACTCCAGGGGTCAGGAGACCCAGTACTTC.